Following are 5 T cell receptor beta chains from one sample sequenced in a study of post-analysis software for immune sequencing data. Points from the study as a whole: Roughly 5 TRBV segments, TRBV5-6, TRBV5-1 and TRBV20-1 among them, were found more frequent in patients than controls.

What these receptors recognize is not known. Unique molecular identifiers featured in each of the TCR beta cDNA libraries. TCRdb re-called the PCR reads through MiXCR, storing one row per CDR3 protein. Of approximately 180,000 distinct CDR3 sequences in the sample, roughly 31% were seen once. The sample taken for sequencing was blood. The receptors derive from a girl aged 10-17 years with multiple sclerosis.

The table lists this clonotype with a few counts. The genes are TRBV3-1 and TRBJ2-7; the D gene is possibly TRBD2 (6 bases). Germline V CDR1 and CDR2: LGHDT, YNNKEL (reference sequence). This CDR3 is built from 13 residues. With 6 bases removed from V and 0 bases from J, the gap between germline ends came to 9 bases. The CDR3, as DNA: TGTGCCAGCAGGGCGGGGAGCTCCTACGAGCAGTACTTC. This translates into CASRAGSSYEQYF.

This clonotype was counted only a few times. J is TRBJ2-1 and V is TRBV5-1; 15 nucleotides align to TRBD2. This CDR3 region has 15 residues. The junction had 7 bases not matched to a gene; V was cut back by 3 bases and J by 12 bases. CDR1 is SGHRS, CDR2 YFSETQ, per germline. The CDR3 loop reads CASSYGLAGGPMQFF. In nucleotides, the CDR3 is TGCGCCAGCAGCTACGGACTAGCGGGAGGGCCCATGCAGTTCTTC.

V is TRBV20-1 and J is TRBJ1-4, with a weak D call TRBD1 (5 bases). The germline V and J ends were trimmed by 0 bases and 8 bases, with 22 bases remaining between them. Germline V gene lookup returns CDR1 DFQATT and CDR2 SNEGSKA (reference sequence). CDR3 length: 17 residues. CDR3 protein: CSARDTNTGLSREKLFF. DNA for the CDR3: TGCAGTGCTAGAGATACTAATACAGGATTGAGTCGAGAAAAACTGTTTTTT.

This clonotype was detected a few times. The chain links TRBV20-1 to TRBJ2-5; 15 bases line up with TRBD2. V was pared by 4 bases and J by 11 bases, with 8 bases of the junction left unmatched. Germline CDR1 is DFQATT and CDR2 is SNEGSKA (reference sequence). The CDR3 extends over 14 amino acids. CDR3 protein: CSAIDGLAGGGQYF. The CDR3 DNA sequence: TGCAGTGCTATTGATGGACTAGCGGGAGGGGGGCAGTACTTC.

This rearrangement joins TRBV5-4 to TRBJ2-3, with no clear D. Germline assignment: CDR1 SGHNT and CDR2 YYREEE (reference sequence). Trimming shortened V by 6 bases and J by 4 bases, and 18 bases separated the two germline ends. The CDR3 has 15 amino acids. CDR3 region: CASNYNPGGSDTQYF. CDR3 in DNA: TGTGCCAGCAACTATAACCCAGGCGGCTCAGATACGCAGTATTTT.